The entry below describes one T cell receptor (beta chain). This entry comes from a study of blood T cell repertoires in COVID-19. Across the whole study: The cDNA or gDNA used as material had been derived from T cells, B-cell-depleted T cells, or PBMCs.

V lost 4 bases, J lost 1 base, and 2 bases stayed unmatched. The CDR3 is 14 residues long. Germline CDR1 and CDR2: SGHRS and YFSETQ. Assay: immunoSEQ multiplex PCR; the TCRdb copy retains only in-frame clones and omits some. The sample holds about 81,000 clones; around nine tenths are singletons and the top ten take about 12%. The specimen sequenced was peripheral blood. This sequence was found in a man in his 70s with active or convalescent COVID-19. V and J are TRBV5-1 and TRBJ2-7; 10 nucleotides line up with TRBD1. The CDR3 reads CASSRGQGSYEQYF. The CDR3 bases are TGCGCCAGCAGCCGGGGACAGGGGTCCTACGAGCAGTACTTC.